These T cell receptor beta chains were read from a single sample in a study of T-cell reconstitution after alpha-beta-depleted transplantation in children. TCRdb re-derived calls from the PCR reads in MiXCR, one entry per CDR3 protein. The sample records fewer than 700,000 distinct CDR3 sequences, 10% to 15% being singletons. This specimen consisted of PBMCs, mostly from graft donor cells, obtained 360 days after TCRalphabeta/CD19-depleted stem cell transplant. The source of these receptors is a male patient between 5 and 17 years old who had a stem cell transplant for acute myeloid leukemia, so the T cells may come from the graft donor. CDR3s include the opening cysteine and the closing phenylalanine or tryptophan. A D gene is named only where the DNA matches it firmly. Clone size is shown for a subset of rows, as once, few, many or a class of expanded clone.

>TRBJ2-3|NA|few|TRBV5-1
CASSLGGPQEDTQYF
TGCGCCAGCAGCTTGGGGGGACCTCAGGAAGATACGCAGTATTTT
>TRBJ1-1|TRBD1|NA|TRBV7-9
CASSGTAMNTEAFF
TGTGCCAGCAGCGGGACAGCCATGAACACTGAAGCTTTCTTT
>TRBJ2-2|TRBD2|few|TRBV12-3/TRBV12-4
CASRPGLAGASGELFF
TGTGCCAGCAGACCTGGACTAGCGGGAGCATCCGGGGAGCTGTTTTTT
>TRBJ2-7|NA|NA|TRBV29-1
CSAGDGNSYEQYF
TGCAGCGCAGGGGACGGAAACTCCTACGAGCAGTACTTC
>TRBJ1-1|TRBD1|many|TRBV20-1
CSARDREDTEAFF
TGCAGTGCAAGGGACAGGGAGGACACTGAAGCTTTCTTT
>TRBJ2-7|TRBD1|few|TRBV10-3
CAISPVEGQVYEQYF
TGTGCCATCAGTCCCGTAGAAGGACAGGTATACGAGCAGTACTTC
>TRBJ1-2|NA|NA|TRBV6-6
CASSYSGDGYTF
TGTGCCAGCAGTTACTCAGGGGATGGCTACACCTTC
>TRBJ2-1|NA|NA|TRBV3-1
CASSVDGLPPYNEQFF
TGTGCCAGCAGCGTAGACGGGTTGCCGCCCTACAATGAGCAGTTCTTC
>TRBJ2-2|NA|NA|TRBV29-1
CSVVSPAANTGELFF
TGCAGCGTTGTTAGTCCAGCGGCGAACACCGGGGAGCTGTTTTTT
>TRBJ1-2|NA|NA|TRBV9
CASSVGGAHNYGYTF
TGTGCCAGCAGCGTAGGAGGGGCCCACAACTATGGCTACACCTTC
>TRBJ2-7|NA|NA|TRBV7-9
CASSWIRDSYEQYF
TGTGCCAGCAGCTGGATTCGGGATTCCTACGAGCAGTACTTC
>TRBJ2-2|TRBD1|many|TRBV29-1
CSGDRASTGELFF
TGCAGCGGGGACAGGGCGAGCACCGGGGAGCTGTTTTTT
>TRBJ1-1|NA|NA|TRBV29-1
CSVVSWNTEAFF
TGCAGCGTGGTGTCTTGGAACACTGAAGCTTTCTTT
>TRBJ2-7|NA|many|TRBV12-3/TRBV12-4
CASSSPLGGGSTYEQYF
TGTGCCAGCAGTTCTCCCCTAGGTGGGGGTTCAACCTACGAGCAGTACTTC
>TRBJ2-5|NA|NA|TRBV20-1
CSASGVLVGQETQYF
TGCAGTGCTAGCGGTGTTTTGGTGGGCCAAGAGACCCAGTACTTC
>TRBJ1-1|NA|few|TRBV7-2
CASSFEVQFTEAFF
TGTGCCAGCAGCTTTGAGGTCCAGTTCACTGAAGCTTTCTTT
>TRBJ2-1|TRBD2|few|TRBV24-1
CATSDPGTSRGNEQFF
TGTGCCACCAGTGATCCCGGGACTAGCAGGGGAAATGAGCAGTTCTTC
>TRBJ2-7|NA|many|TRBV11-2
CASSHRAGTAGEQYF
TGTGCCAGCAGCCATCGCGCCGGGACTGCGGGGGAGCAGTACTTC